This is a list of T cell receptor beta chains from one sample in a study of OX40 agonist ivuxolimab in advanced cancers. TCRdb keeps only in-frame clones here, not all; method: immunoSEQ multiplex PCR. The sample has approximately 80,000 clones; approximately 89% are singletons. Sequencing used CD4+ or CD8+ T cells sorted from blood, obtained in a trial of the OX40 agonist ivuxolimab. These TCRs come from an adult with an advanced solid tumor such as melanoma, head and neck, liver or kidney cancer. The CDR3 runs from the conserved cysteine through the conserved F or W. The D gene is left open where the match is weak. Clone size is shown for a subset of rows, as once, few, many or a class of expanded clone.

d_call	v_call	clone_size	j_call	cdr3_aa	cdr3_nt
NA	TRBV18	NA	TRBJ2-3	CASSPWDLADTQYF	TGTGCCAGCTCACCGTGGGACCTGGCAGATACGCAGTATTTT
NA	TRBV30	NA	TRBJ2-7	CAWTRDNYEQYF	TGTGCCTGGACAAGGGACAACTACGAGCAGTACTTC
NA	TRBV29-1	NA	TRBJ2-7	CSVKPSGSYEQYF	TGCAGCGTAAAACCGTCGGGGTCCTACGAGCAGTACTTC
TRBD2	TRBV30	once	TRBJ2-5	CAWSRGGPQETQYF	TGTGCCTGGAGTCGCGGGGGGCCACAAGAGACCCAGTACTTC
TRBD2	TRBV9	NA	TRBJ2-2	CASSPEIGSSGSSLTNTGELFF	TGTGCCAGCAGCCCCGAGATCGGGTCTAGCGGGAGTAGTCTGACAAACACCGGGGAGCTGTTTTTT
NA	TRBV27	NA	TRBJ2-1	CASSFPGVGIGEQFF	TGTGCCAGCAGTTTCCCCGGGGTTGGCATCGGTGAGCAGTTCTTC
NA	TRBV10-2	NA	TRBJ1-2	CASSELGILYGYTF	TGCGCCAGCAGCGAACTTGGCATCCTCTATGGCTACACCTTC
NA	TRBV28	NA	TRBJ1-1	CASSSSGPKAFF	TGTGCCAGCAGCTCGTCGGGGCCTAAAGCTTTCTTT
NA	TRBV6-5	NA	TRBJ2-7	CASSDQGRGEQYF	TGTGCCAGCAGTGACCAGGGTAGGGGCGAGCAGTACTTC
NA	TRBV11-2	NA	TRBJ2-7	CASSLSGGSPLYEQYF	TGTGCCAGCAGCTTATCTGGGGGCTCTCCCCTCTACGAGCAGTACTTC
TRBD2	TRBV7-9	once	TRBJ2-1	CASSLALTGGLNEQFF	TGTGCCAGCAGCTTAGCGCTGACGGGGGGACTTAATGAGCAGTTCTTC
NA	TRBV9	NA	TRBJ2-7	CASSPPGGKGTAQYF	TGTGCCAGCAGCCCCCCTGGTGGGAAAGGTACTGCGCAGTACTTC
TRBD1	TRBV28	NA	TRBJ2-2	CASSLQGAGAGELFF	TGTGCCAGCAGCCTACAGGGGGCCGGGGCCGGGGAGCTGTTTTTT
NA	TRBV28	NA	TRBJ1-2	CASIGGGSYGYTF	TGTGCCAGCATTGGGGGAGGTAGCTATGGCTACACCTTC
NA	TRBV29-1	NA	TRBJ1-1	CSVLRTDTEAFF	TGCAGCGTCCTCCGGACAGACACTGAAGCTTTCTTT
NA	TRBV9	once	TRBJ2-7	CASSVAVGNYEQYF	TGTGCCAGCAGCGTAGCTGTTGGCAACTACGAGCAGTACTTC
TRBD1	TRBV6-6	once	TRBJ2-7	CASSRDRTYEQYF	TGTGCCAGCAGTCGGGACAGGACCTACGAGCAGTACTTC
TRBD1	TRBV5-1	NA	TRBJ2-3	CASSAGQGRTDTQYF	TGCGCCAGCAGCGCTGGACAGGGGCGTACAGATACGCAGTATTTT
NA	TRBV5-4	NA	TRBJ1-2	CASSWSRSYGYTF	TGTGCCAGCAGCTGGAGTCGGTCCTATGGCTACACCTTC
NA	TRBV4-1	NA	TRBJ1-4	CASSQDRQGEKLFF	TGCGCCAGCAGCCAAGATAGGCAGGGGGAAAAACTGTTTTTT
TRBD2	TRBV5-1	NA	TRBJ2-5	CASSYGLAGGGETQYF	TGCGCCAGCAGTTACGGACTAGCGGGAGGAGGGGAGACCCAGTACTTC
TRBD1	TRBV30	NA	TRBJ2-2	CAWGTGYTGELFF	TGTGCCTGGGGGACAGGGTACACCGGGGAGCTGTTTTTT
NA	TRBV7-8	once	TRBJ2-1	CASSPRRTDWSEQFF	TGTGCCAGCAGCCCACGAAGGACCGACTGGTCGGAGCAGTTCTTC
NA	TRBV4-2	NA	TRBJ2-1	CASREGLGGSYEQFF	TGTGCCAGCAGGGAAGGACTGGGAGGTTCGTATGAGCAGTTCTTC
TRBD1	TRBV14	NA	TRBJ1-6	CASSQDRGRHSPLHF	TGTGCCAGCAGCCAAGACAGGGGGAGGCATTCACCCCTCCACTTT
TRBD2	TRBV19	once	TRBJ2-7	CASSIGREGPYEQYF	TGTGCCAGTAGTATAGGGCGGGAGGGCCCCTACGAGCAGTACTTC
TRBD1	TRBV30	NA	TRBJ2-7	CASETGVAQYF	TGTGCCTCGGAGACAGGGGTCGCGCAGTACTTC
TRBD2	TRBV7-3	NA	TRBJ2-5	CASSLTASGQETQYF	TGTGCCAGCAGCTTAACTGCTAGCGGGCAAGAGACCCAGTACTTC
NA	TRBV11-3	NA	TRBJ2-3	CASSLGSSTTDTQYF	TGTGCCAGCAGCTTAGGTTCGAGTACCACAGATACGCAGTATTTT
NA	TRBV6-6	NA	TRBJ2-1	CASGQNPSSYNEQFF	TGTGCCAGCGGACAAAACCCTAGCTCCTACAATGAGCAGTTCTTC
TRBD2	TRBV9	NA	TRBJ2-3	CASVGGGDTDTQYF	TGTGCCAGCGTGGGCGGGGGGGATACAGATACGCAGTATTTT
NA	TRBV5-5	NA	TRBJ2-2	CASSLPQGIDTGELFF	TGTGCCAGCAGCTTGCCCCAGGGCATCGACACCGGGGAGCTGTTTTTT
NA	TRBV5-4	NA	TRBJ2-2	CASSLEPFEGTGELFF	TGTGCCAGCAGCTTGGAACCGTTCGAGGGCACCGGGGAGCTGTTTTTT
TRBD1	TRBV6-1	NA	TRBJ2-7	CASNPPGQGSYEQYF	TGTGCCAGCAACCCTCCGGGACAGGGAAGCTACGAGCAGTACTTC
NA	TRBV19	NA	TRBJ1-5	CASSINLVEQPQHF	TGTGCCAGTAGTATCAATCTAGTGGAACAGCCCCAGCATTTT
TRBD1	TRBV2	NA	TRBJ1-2	CASSESIQGSYGYTF	TGTGCCAGCAGTGAATCGATACAGGGGTCCTATGGCTACACCTTC
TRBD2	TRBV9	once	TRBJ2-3	CASSHLTSGDTDTQYF	TGTGCCAGCAGCCATCTGACTAGCGGGGACACAGATACGCAGTATTTT
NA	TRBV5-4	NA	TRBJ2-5	CASSDHAGFGETQYF	TGTGCCAGCAGCGACCATGCAGGATTCGGAGAGACCCAGTACTTC
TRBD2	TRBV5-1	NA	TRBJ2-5	CASSLAWRTSGRDLQETQYF	TGCGCCAGCAGCTTGGCCTGGAGGACTAGCGGGAGGGACTTGCAAGAGACCCAGTACTTC
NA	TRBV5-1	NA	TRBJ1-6	CASSLDGHYNSPLHF	TGCGCCAGCAGCTTGGACGGGCACTATAATTCACCCCTCCACTTT
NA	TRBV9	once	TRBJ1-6	CARPPGQFNSPLHF	TGTGCCAGGCCCCCGGGGCAGTTTAATTCACCCCTCCACTTT
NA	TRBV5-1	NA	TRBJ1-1	CASSTGYTEAFF	TGCGCCAGCAGCACAGGGTACACTGAAGCTTTCTTT
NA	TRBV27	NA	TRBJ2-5	CASSFNGGRETQYF	TGTGCCAGCAGTTTTAATGGGGGCAGGGAGACCCAGTACTTC
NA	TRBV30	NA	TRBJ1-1	CAWSDREIEAFF	TGTGCCTGGAGTGACAGGGAAATTGAAGCTTTCTTT
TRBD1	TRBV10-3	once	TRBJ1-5	CAISAYPGQGENQPQHF	TGTGCCATCAGTGCCTACCCGGGACAGGGGGAGAATCAGCCCCAGCATTTT
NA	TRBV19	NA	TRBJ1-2	CASTLRTGYGYTF	TGTGCCAGTACCCTTCGAACAGGCTACGGCTACACCTTC
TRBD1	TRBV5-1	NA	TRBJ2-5	CASSDRQGQETQYF	TGCGCCAGCAGCGACCGACAGGGGCAGGAGACCCAGTACTTC
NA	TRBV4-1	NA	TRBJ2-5	CASSLGQQETQYF	TGCGCCAGCAGCCTCGGACAGCAAGAGACCCAGTACTTC
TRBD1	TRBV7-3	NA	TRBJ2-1	CASSAGTGGSEQFF	TGTGCCAGCAGCGCAGGGACAGGAGGTAGTGAGCAGTTCTTC
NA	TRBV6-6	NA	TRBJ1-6	CASDEGTSYNSPLHF	TGTGCCAGCGATGAGGGAACCTCCTATAATTCACCCCTCCACTTT
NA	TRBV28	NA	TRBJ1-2	CASDGTTTNYGYTF	TGTGCCAGCGACGGGACGACGACTAACTATGGCTACACCTTC
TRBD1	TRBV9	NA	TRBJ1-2	CASSPSDRLSYGYTF	TGTGCCAGCAGCCCCTCGGACAGGCTGAGCTATGGCTACACCTTC
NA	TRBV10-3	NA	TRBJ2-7	CAISGGIYEQYF	TGTGCCATCAGTGGGGGGATTTACGAGCAGTACTTC
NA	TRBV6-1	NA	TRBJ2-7	CATQRVRAYEQYF	TGTGCCACCCAGAGGGTCAGAGCCTACGAGCAGTACTTC
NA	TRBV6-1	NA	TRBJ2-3	CASSLPGDTQYF	TGTGCCAGCAGTCTCCCTGGGGATACGCAGTATTTT
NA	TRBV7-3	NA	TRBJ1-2	CASSARPGTGNYGYTF	TGTGCCAGCAGCGCGAGGCCCGGGACGGGGAACTATGGCTACACCTTC
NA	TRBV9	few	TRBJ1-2	CASSDRTEVGGYTF	TGTGCCAGCAGCGACCGGACAGAGGTTGGCGGCTACACCTTC